The rows below give T cell receptor beta chains drawn from one sample of a study of CD8 T cells in ankylosing spondylitis. TCRdb re-analysed the 5' RACE reads in MiXCR, keeping a single row per CDR3 protein. The top ten hold around 14% of the sample, which has approximately 350,000 distinct CDR3 sequences, 20% seen once. The specimen sequenced was blood, either unsorted or a sorted T cell fraction (not recorded which). The receptors stem from a male donor with ankylosing spondylitis or in good health (not recorded which). The CDR3 runs from the conserved cysteine through the conserved F or W. The D gene is left open where the match is weak. Only part of the rows carry a size: once, few, many, or a class if the clone is expanded.

many,TRBJ1-5,NA,TRBV12-3/TRBV12-4,CASGQGGQPQHF,TGTGCCAGCGGGCAGGGTGGTCAGCCCCAGCATTTT
few,TRBJ1-2,TRBD1,TRBV29-1,CSVRDSYGYTF,TGCAGCGTCAGGGACAGCTATGGCTACACCTTC
NA,TRBJ2-5,NA,TRBV5-6,CASSLANWGKQETQYF,TGTGCCAGCAGCTTGGCCAATTGGGGGAAACAAGAGACCCAGTACTTC
few,TRBJ2-3,NA,TRBV12-3/TRBV12-4,CASSRSDTQYF,TGTGCCAGCAGTCGGTCTGATACGCAGTATTTT
NA,TRBJ2-3,NA,TRBV24-1,CATGPGLGDTQYF,TGTGCCACGGGGCCGGGACTTGGAGATACGCAGTATTTT
few,TRBJ2-5,NA,TRBV29-1,CSVQTGRLETQYF,TGCAGCGTCCAGACAGGGAGGTTAGAGACCCAGTACTTC
NA,TRBJ2-7,NA,TRBV10-1,CASSDGVPPYEQYF,TGCGCCAGCAGTGACGGGGTCCCCCCTTACGAGCAGTACTTC
few,TRBJ2-1,NA,TRBV15,CATSRGPEPYEQFF,TGTGCCACCAGCAGAGGCCCGGAGCCCTATGAGCAGTTCTTC
few,TRBJ2-3,NA,TRBV10-3,CAISESGGDTDTQYF,TGTGCCATCAGTGAGTCAGGGGGTGACACAGATACGCAGTATTTT
NA,TRBJ2-7,NA,TRBV4-1,CASSQERATEAYEQYF,TGCGCCAGCAGCCAAGAAAGGGCCACGGAGGCCTACGAGCAGTACTTC
NA,TRBJ2-7,NA,TRBV15,CATSRVTMGGREQYF,TGTGCCACCAGCAGAGTCACCATGGGTGGGAGAGAGCAGTACTTC
NA,TRBJ2-3,TRBD2,TRBV20-1,CSARGRLAGGRGTDTQYF,TGCAGTGCTAGAGGAAGACTAGCGGGGGGGCGGGGGACAGATACGCAGTATTTT
NA,TRBJ2-7,NA,TRBV5-6,CASSPGLRCYEQYF,TGTGCCAGCAGCCCCGGGCTCCGCTGCTACGAGCAGTACTTC
few,TRBJ2-7,NA,TRBV7-2,CASSFSRGAYEQYF,TGTGCCAGCAGCTTCTCCAGGGGGGCCTACGAGCAGTACTTC
NA,TRBJ2-2,TRBD1,TRBV28,CASSSRTGWTGELFF,TGTGCCAGCAGTTCACGGACAGGGTGGACCGGGGAGCTGTTTTTT
NA,TRBJ2-3,NA,TRBV28,CASTDATYRVSSTDTQYF,TGTGCCAGCACCGACGCTACGTACAGGGTATCAAGCACAGATACGCAGTATTTT
few,TRBJ2-2,TRBD2,TRBV4-1,CASSQGGGPFTGELFF,TGCGCCAGCAGCCAGGGCGGGGGGCCCTTCACCGGGGAGCTGTTTTTT
NA,TRBJ2-5,NA,TRBV12-3/TRBV12-4,CASNIDKFQETQYF,TGTGCCAGCAACATAGACAAATTCCAAGAGACCCAGTACTTC
few,TRBJ2-1,NA,TRBV11-2,CASSLWDLGQFF,TGTGCCAGCAGCTTATGGGACCTTGGGCAGTTCTTC
few,TRBJ2-7,TRBD1,TRBV29-1,CSARTGTGLHEQYF,TGCAGCGCCCGAACCGGGACAGGGCTCCACGAGCAGTACTTC
few,TRBJ2-7,TRBD2,TRBV7-8,CASSVEELAVYEQYF,TGTGCCAGCAGCGTCGAGGAACTAGCGGTCTACGAGCAGTACTTC
few,TRBJ2-3,NA,TRBV10-2,CASSGGGARTDTQYF,TGCGCCAGCAGTGGAGGCGGGGCCCGCACAGATACGCAGTATTTT
few,TRBJ1-4,NA,TRBV30,CAWSEGNSLNEKLFF,TGTGCCTGGAGTGAAGGGAACAGCCTCAATGAAAAACTGTTTTTT
NA,TRBJ2-2,NA,TRBV20-1,CSARDLATGELFF,TGCAGTGCCAGGGACCTAGCTACCGGGGAGCTGTTTTTT
few,TRBJ2-5,NA,TRBV7-8,CASSLFSRQPEETQYF,TGTGCCAGCAGCTTATTTTCCAGACAACCCGAAGAGACCCAGTACTTC
many,TRBJ2-5,NA,TRBV29-1,CSVEPAPELETQYF,TGCAGCGTTGAACCGGCCCCCGAACTGGAGACCCAGTACTTC
few,TRBJ2-7,TRBD1,TRBV4-1,CASSQETGTGSYEQYF,TGCGCCAGCAGCCAAGAGACGGGGACAGGCTCCTACGAGCAGTACTTC
NA,TRBJ2-5,TRBD2,TRBV11-1,CASSLWVVAGAFQETQYF,TGTGCCAGCAGCCTCTGGGTGGTAGCGGGGGCCTTCCAAGAGACCCAGTACTTC
few,TRBJ2-7,NA,TRBV29-1,CSALDTGEQYF,TGCAGCGCCCTCGACACCGGCGAGCAGTACTTC
NA,TRBJ2-5,NA,TRBV12-3/TRBV12-4,CASSFYFRGETQYF,TGTGCCAGCAGTTTTTATTTTCGGGGGGAGACCCAGTACTTC
NA,TRBJ2-7,NA,TRBV20-1,CSASYEIDGSYEQYF,TGCAGTGCTAGTTACGAGATCGACGGCTCCTACGAGCAGTACTTC
NA,TRBJ2-1,NA,TRBV5-1,CASSLATFSYNEQFF,TGCGCCAGCAGCTTGGCTACATTTTCCTACAATGAGCAGTTCTTC
NA,TRBJ1-2,NA,TRBV20-1,CSASSLQGYGYTF,TGCAGTGCTTCCTCACTCCAGGGCTATGGCTACACCTTC
NA,TRBJ2-5,NA,TRBV11-2,CASSLSLRYQETQYF,TGTGCCAGCAGCTTATCTTTGAGGTACCAAGAGACCCAGTACTTC
NA,TRBJ2-3,NA,TRBV12-3/TRBV12-4,CASSTDEGVDTQYF,TGTGCCAGCAGTACGGACGAGGGAGTAGATACGCAGTATTTT
NA,TRBJ1-1,NA,TRBV7-8,CASSPPWDTEAFF,TGTGCCAGCAGCCCCCCTTGGGACACTGAAGCTTTCTTT
few,TRBJ1-5,TRBD1,TRBV20-1,CSAATGVWSQPQHF,TGCAGTGCTGCGACAGGGGTTTGGAGTCAGCCCCAGCATTTT
NA,TRBJ2-1,NA,TRBV29-1,CSVDLGEDNEQFF,TGCAGCGTTGATTTGGGGGAGGACAATGAGCAGTTCTTC
NA,TRBJ2-1,NA,TRBV4-1,CASSQVGSGYNEQFF,TGCGCCAGCAGCCAAGTGGGGTCAGGGTACAATGAGCAGTTCTTC
NA,TRBJ2-5,NA,TRBV6-1,CASGRGLKETQYF,TGTGCCAGCGGTCGAGGGTTAAAAGAGACCCAGTACTTC